This T cell receptor beta chain came from a study of T cell responses to AZD1222 COVID-19 vaccine. The CDR3 runs 14 residues. Germline lookup yields CDR1 MNHEY and CDR2 SMNVEV (reference sequence). V lost 0 bases and J lost 5; bases outside the gene matches: 0. Libraries were prepared by immunoSEQ multiplex PCR; TCRdb keeps only in-frame clonotypes and omits some of them. The sample comprises under 80,000 clones, approximately 80% of which are singletons, and 21% rests with the top ten. Turning to this clone: Antigen specificity is unknown.

Study-wide points: Donors skewed white British and female; clonal diversity was possibly underestimated.

This chain joins TRBV27 and TRBJ2-2; 7 nucleotides align to TRBD2. The sequence came from an adult in good health. The sequences come from peripheral blood, collected on day 0 of AZD1222 vaccination. CDR3 sequence reads: CASSLSGGTGELFF. In nucleotides, the CDR3 is TGTGCCAGCAGTTTATCGGGAGGGACCGGGGAGCTGTTTTTT.